The clone carrying this T cell receptor (beta chain) was counted once. Its target is not known. The data were taken from a study of shared clonotypes between healthy human individuals. Points from the study as a whole: Around 5% of naive CD4 clonotypes were common to several donors.

A split of CD4+ cells into CD45RA+ naive and CD45RA-negative memory subsets was performed. Genomic DNA of every subset was divided equally among multiple immunoSEQ plates. Each sorted subset replicate got 200 ng genomic DNA, 30,000 or so genomes. Data came from immunoSEQ multiplex PCR; TCRdb stores just in-frame clones and leaves some out. The table shows 2 million to 2.5 million clones, with around 95% occurring only once. Trimming took 2 bases from V and 6 from J; bases not matched to a gene: 4. Germline loops: CDR1 KGHSH, CDR2 LQKENI. This CDR3 comprises 14 residues. The clonotype comes from a man younger than 30 in good health. The chain employs TRBV18 and TRBJ2-3, with 8 bases aligning to TRBD2. The sequencing sample was made of naive CD4+ T cells sorted from blood. The subset was: CD45RA+ positively selected. DNA for the CDR3: TGTGCCAGCTCACCAGCGGGGGGTGAGGATACGCAGTATTTT. It encodes CASSPAGGEDTQYF.